These 7 T cell receptor beta chains came from one sample sequenced in a study of cytomegalovirus exposure and HLA in healthy donors. Primers included in the PCR were 60 Vbeta and 13 Jbeta primers. Sequencing used immunoSEQ multiplex PCR; TCRdb keeps in-frame clones, though not all of them. Here the sample spans just over 150,000 clones, roughly 82% being singletons. Material for sequencing was PBMCs. These receptors all come from a woman aged 45 to 65 in good health and CMV-seropositive.

The V call is TRBV28, the J call TRBJ1-3; 10 bases fit TRBD1. J was trimmed by 2 bases and V by 3 bases; bases with no gene match: 10. This CDR3 has 18 residues. The germline V gene encodes CDR1 MDHEN and CDR2 SYDVKM. CDR3 amino acids: CASSFIPSGTGAGNTIYF. The CDR3 DNA reads as TGTGCCAGCAGTTTTATCCCGTCTGGGACAGGGGCTGGAAACACCATATATTTT. Using reference TRBV28 and TRBJ1-3 for the parts outside the CDR3, the full variable domain is DVKVTQSSRYLVKRTGEKVFLECVQDMDHENMFWYRQDPGLGLRLIYFSYDVKMKEKGDIPEGYSVSREKKERFSLILESASTNQTSMYLCASSFIPSGTGAGNTIYFGEGSWLTVV.

This rearrangement joins TRBV28 to TRBJ1-5, with 9 bases identical to TRBD1. Germline V CDR1 and CDR2: MDHEN, SYDVKM. The CDR3 sequence is 15 residues long. V trimming: 5 bases; J trimming: 5 bases; junction bases outside the gene matches: 7. In DNA, the CDR3 is TGTGCCAGCAGTGCGGACAGGGGAAGGGATCAGCCCCAGCATTTT. It codes for CASSADRGRDQPQHF.

The CDR3 DNA sequence: TGTGCCAGCCCTCACCTGTCAAATCTCTACGACGAGCAGTACTTC. Translation gives CASPHLSNLYDEQYF. This rearrangement joins TRBV5-8 to TRBJ2-7; D not resolved. Germline lookup yields CDR1 SGHTS and CDR2 YDEGEE. Deletions cut 7 bases from V and 5 bases from J, with 22 bases between. The CDR3 loop spans 15 amino acids.

The chain employs TRBV6-1 and TRBJ2-7, with TRBD1 identical over 8 bases. Germline loops: CDR1 MNHNS, CDR2 SASEGT. V shed 1 base, J shed 9 bases, and the junction held 8 bases outside the gene matches. The CDR3 extends over 14 amino acids. The CDR3 sequence is CASSEEGTGLGQYF. The DNA for the CDR3 is TGTGCCAGCAGTGAAGAGGGGACAGGTTTGGGGCAGTACTTC.

This clone has more than one count but fewer than ten. The V gene is TRBV6-1, the J gene TRBJ2-1; 8 nucleotides align to TRBD1. CDR3 length: 16 amino acids. Looked up from germline, CDR1 is MNHNS and CDR2 is SASEGT. V was pared by 1 base and J by 2 bases, with 4 bases of the junction left unmatched. DNA of the CDR3: TGTGCCAGCAGTGAAGAGGCAGGGGGCGCCTACAATGAGCAGTTCTTC. Protein: CASSEEAGGAYNEQFF.

This chain uses TRBV10-3 with TRBJ2-1; the D gene is possibly TRBD2 (5 bases). The length of the CDR3 is 12 residues. Per germline, CDR1 ENHRY and CDR2 SYGVKD. Trimming removed 7 bases from V and 6 bases from J, with 10 bases in between. DNA for the CDR3: TGTGCCATCACGGGAAACGGCAATGAGCAGTTCTTC. Residues: CAITGNGNEQFF.

The chain recombines TRBV9 with TRBJ2-2, with 9 bases lining up with TRBD2. Germline values: CDR1 SGDLS, CDR2 YYNGEE. The V segment lost 2 bases and the J segment 6 bases; nucleotides outside the gene matches: 5. This CDR3 contains 15 residues. CDR3 sequence: CASSVSGGGSGELFF. The CDR3 nucleotides read TGTGCCAGCAGCGTTAGCGGGGGAGGGTCCGGGGAGCTGTTTTTT. Variable domain in full (rest from reference TRBV9 and TRBJ2-2): DSGVTQTPKHLITATGQRVTLRCSPRSGDLSVYWYQQSLDQGLQFLIQYYNGEERAKGNILERFSAQQFPDLHSELNLSSLELGDSALYFCASSVSGGGSGELFFGEGSRLTVL.